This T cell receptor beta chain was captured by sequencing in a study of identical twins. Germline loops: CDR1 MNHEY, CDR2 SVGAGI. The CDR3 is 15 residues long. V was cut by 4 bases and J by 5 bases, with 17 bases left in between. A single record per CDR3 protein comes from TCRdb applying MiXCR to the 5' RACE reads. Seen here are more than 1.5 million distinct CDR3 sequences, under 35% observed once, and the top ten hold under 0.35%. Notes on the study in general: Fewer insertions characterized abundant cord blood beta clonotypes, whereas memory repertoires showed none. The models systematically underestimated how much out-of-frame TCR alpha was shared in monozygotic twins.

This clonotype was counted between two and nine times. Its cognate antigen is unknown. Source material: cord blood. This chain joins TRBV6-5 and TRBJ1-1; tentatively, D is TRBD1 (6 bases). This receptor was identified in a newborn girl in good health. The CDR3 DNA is TGTGCCAGCAGTTCCCTAGGGGGGGTAAGGACTGAAGCTTTCTTT. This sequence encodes CASSSLGGVRTEAFF.